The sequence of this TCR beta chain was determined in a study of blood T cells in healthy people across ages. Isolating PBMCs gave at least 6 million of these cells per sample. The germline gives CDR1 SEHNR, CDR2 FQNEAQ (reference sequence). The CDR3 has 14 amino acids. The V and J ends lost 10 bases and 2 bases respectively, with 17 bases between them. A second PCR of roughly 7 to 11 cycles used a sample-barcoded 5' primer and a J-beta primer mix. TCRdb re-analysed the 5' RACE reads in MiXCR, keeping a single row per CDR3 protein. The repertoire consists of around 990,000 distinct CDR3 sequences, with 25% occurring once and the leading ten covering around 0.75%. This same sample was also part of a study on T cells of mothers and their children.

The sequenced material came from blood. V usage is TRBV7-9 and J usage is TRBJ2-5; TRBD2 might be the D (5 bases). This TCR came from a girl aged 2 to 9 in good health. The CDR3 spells CATKKGGEQETQYF. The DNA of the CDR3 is TGTGCCACCAAGAAAGGAGGAGAGCAAGAGACCCAGTACTTC.